Following are 18 T cell receptor beta chains from one sample sequenced in a study of blood T cell repertoires in COVID-19. Produced via immunoSEQ multiplex PCR; TCRdb's table is partial and in-frame only. The sample yields about 93,000 clones, around four fifths seen once. What was sequenced was peripheral blood. The receptors were gathered from a human donor in a cohort sampled during active COVID-19.

CDR3 coding DNA: TGTGCCAGCAGTTTAAGTCGGGTACCGTACGGCTACACCTTC. It yields the protein CASSLSRVPYGYTF. The chain uses TRBV28 and TRBJ1-2; D remains ambiguous. Germline CDR1 reads MDHEN; CDR2 reads SYDVKM. V was cut by 2 bases and J by 8 bases, with 15 bases left in between. This CDR3 has 14 amino acids.

J is TRBJ2-5 and V is TRBV6-2 or TRBV6-3; the match to TRBD1 covers 8 bases. V lost 6 bases and J lost 3; bases outside the gene matches: 12. The CDR3 sequence is 16 residues long. Germline values: CDR1 MNHEY, CDR2 SVGEGT. CDR3 in amino acids: CASSRVPGTGEETQYF. As DNA, the CDR3 is TGTGCCAGCAGCCGCGTCCCCGGGACAGGAGAAGAGACCCAGTACTTC.

The rearrangement links TRBV4-2 to TRBJ2-7; 8 nucleotides match TRBD2. The CDR3 extends over 15 amino acids. The germline V gene has CDR1 LGHNA and CDR2 YNFKEQ. J was trimmed by 3 bases and V by 4 bases; bases with no gene match: 8. The CDR3 DNA reads as TGTGCCAGCAGCCCCCGGGGGGGAGTAAACTACGAGCAGTACTTC. It yields the protein CASSPRGGVNYEQYF.

The chain combines TRBV7-9 with TRBJ2-1, with TRBD1 matching over 11 bases. The CDR3 has 15 residues. Germline assignment: CDR1 SEHNR and CDR2 FQNEAQ (reference sequence). The V and J ends lost 1 base and 12 bases, in that order; junction bases with no gene match: 8. In DNA, the CDR3 is TGTGCCAGCAGCTTAGGTCGGGACAGGGGGTTGGGGCAGTTCTTC. Translated, it gives CASSLGRDRGLGQFF.

The chain has TRBV28 and TRBJ1-1, with 8 bases aligning to TRBD1. The CDR3 runs 15 residues. Per the germline V gene, CDR1 is MDHEN and CDR2 is SYDVKM. Losses at the gene ends were 6 bases for V and 1 base for J; bases not matched to a gene: 7. The CDR3 bases are TGTGCCAGCAGACTCCCGGGGACAGGGAACACTGAAGCTTTCTTT. Amino acid sequence: CASRLPGTGNTEAFF.

This chain joins TRBV11-3 and TRBJ2-1; 7 bases align to TRBD2. Germline V lookup: CDR1 SGHNT, CDR2 YENEEA. This CDR3 contains 14 residues. The V and J ends lost 5 bases and 9 bases, in that order; junction bases with no gene match: 10. This CDR3 is CASSPLGGRGEQFF. The DNA of the CDR3 is TGTGCCAGCAGCCCTCTGGGGGGGAGAGGTGAGCAGTTCTTC.

The rearrangement joins TRBV6-5 to TRBJ2-4; the D gene is possibly TRBD1 (6 bases). CDR3 length: 15 residues. Germline CDR1 is MNHEY and CDR2 is SVGAGI. Trimming stripped 4 bases from V and 0 bases from J, with 10 bases between. The CDR3 DNA reads as TGTGCCAGCAGTTCCCCGACAGGAGCCAAAAACATTCAGTACTTC. This gives the protein CASSSPTGAKNIQYF.

The chain uses TRBV3-1 (or the pseudogene TRBV3-2) and TRBJ1-2; no clear D gene. CDR3 size: 15 residues. Germline V gene data show CDR1 as LGHDT and CDR2 as YNNKEL (reference sequence). V was trimmed by 1 base and J by 5 bases, leaving 14 bases between them. CDR3 loop: CASSQGGSLTYGYTF. CDR3 nucleotides: TGTGCCAGCAGCCAAGGAGGCAGCCTAACTTATGGCTACACCTTC.

This clone showed up just a few times. The chain links TRBV19 to TRBJ2-1, with 7 bases that match TRBD1. With 6 bases clipped from V and 4 bases from J, the junction kept 12 bases outside the gene matches. This CDR3 has 16 residues. Germline V gene sequence: CDR1 LNHDA, CDR2 SQIVND (reference sequence). As DNA, the CDR3 is TGTGCCAGTAGACCCATCGACAGGGTGGATTACAATGAGCAGTTCTTC. This translates into CASRPIDRVDYNEQFF.

This rearrangement joins TRBV2 to TRBJ1-6, with D unresolved. Germline CDR1 is SNHLY and CDR2 is FYNNEI. Trimming pared 7 bases from V and 8 bases from J, leaving 12 bases between. The CDR3 is 13 amino acids. The CDR3 is CASKNSGYSPLHF. CDR3 sequence (DNA): TGTGCCAGCAAAAACTCAGGTTATTCACCCCTCCACTTT. The full variable domain, rest sourced from reference TRBV2 and TRBJ1-6, is EPEVTQTPSHQVTQMGQEVILRCVPISNHLYFYWYRQILGQKVEFLVSFYNNEISEKSEIFDDQFSVERPDGSNFTLKIRSTKLEDSAMYFCASKNSGYSPLHFGNGTRLTVT.

The chain employs TRBV5-4 and TRBJ2-3; 10 bases line up with TRBD1. CDR1 and CDR2 (germline): SGHNT, YYREEE (reference sequence). The V and J ends lost 4 bases and 0 bases, in that order; junction bases with no gene match: 5. The CDR3 length is 16 residues. CDR3 sequence reads: CASSRRDRGSTDTQYF. The CDR3, as DNA: TGTGCCAGCAGCCGGAGGGACAGGGGAAGCACAGATACGCAGTATTTT.

This clone came up a few times. This chain connects TRBV24-1 to TRBJ1-3, with 7 bases that match TRBD1. Trimming at V came to 10 bases and at J to 2 bases, leaving 4 bases not matched to a gene. CDR1 is KGHDR and CDR2 is SFDVKD in the germline V gene. CDR3 length: 13 residues. DNA of the CDR3: TGTGCCACGTCCAGGGGGGCTGGAAACACCATATATTTT. This sequence encodes CATSRGAGNTIYF.

V gene TRBV11-2 combines with J gene TRBJ2-7; 9 nucleotides match TRBD1. CDR1 is SGHAT and CDR2 is FQNNGV in the germline V gene. The CDR3 spans 14 residues. Trimming removed 5 bases from V and 3 bases from J; junction bases left unmatched: 5. For the CDR3, the DNA is TGTGCCAGCAGCCAACCGGGACAGGGCTACGAGCAGTACTTC. It codes for CASSQPGQGYEQYF.

This rearrangement joins TRBV5-8 to TRBJ2-3, with D perhaps matching TRBD2 (5 bases). With 2 bases removed from V and 4 bases from J, the gap between germline ends came to 8 bases. Germline V gives CDR1 SGHTS, CDR2 YDEGEE. This CDR3 has 13 residues. As DNA, the CDR3 is TGTGCCAGCAGCTTTGGGCGGGCAGATACGCAGTATTTT. Its translation: CASSFGRADTQYF.

The chain is built from TRBV18 and TRBJ1-4, with D possibly matching TRBD1 (6 bases). V was clipped by 8 bases and J by 4 bases, with 11 bases between them. CDR3 length: 13 amino acids. Germline-derived CDR1 and CDR2 are KGHSH and LQKENI. The CDR3 region has the DNA TGTGCCAGCGGACAGAGCTATAATGAAAAACTGTTTTTT. Amino acid sequence: CASGQSYNEKLFF.

This clone appeared a single time. The J gene is TRBJ2-5, the V gene TRBV9, with 8 bases aligning to TRBD2. The length of the CDR3 is 14 residues. CDR1 is SGDLS and CDR2 is YYNGEE in the germline V gene. V lost 4 bases, J lost 4 bases, and 6 bases stayed unmatched. The CDR3 is CASSPRLALETQYF. CDR3 nucleotide sequence: TGTGCCAGCAGCCCCCGACTAGCGTTAGAGACCCAGTACTTC.

The gene calls are TRBV3-1 (or the pseudogene TRBV3-2) and TRBJ1-1; D is unresolved. Looked up from germline, CDR1 is LGHDT and CDR2 is YNNKEL (reference sequence). V shed 4 bases and J shed 5 bases, with 17 bases lying between them. CDR3 length: 15 residues. CDR3 coding DNA: TGTGCCAGCAGCCCCCCTCGGCCCACGGGTACTGAAGCTTTCTTT. Translated: CASSPPRPTGTEAFF.

This chain uses TRBV11-2 with TRBJ2-1; 9 nucleotides align to TRBD2. CDR1 and CDR2 (germline): SGHAT, FQNNGV. Trimming at V came to 5 bases and at J to 10 bases, leaving 12 bases not matched to a gene. This CDR3 comprises 15 residues. This CDR3 reads CASSRGLAREGEQFF. The CDR3 DNA reads as TGTGCCAGCAGCCGCGGACTAGCGCGCGAGGGCGAGCAGTTCTTC.